This entry features one TCR beta chain sequence. The antigen is unknown. V was pared by 3 bases and J by 3 bases, with 12 bases between. Germline CDR1 reads SNHLY; CDR2 reads FYNNEI. This CDR3 region has 14 residues. This entry belongs to a study of PD-1 blockade in classical Hodgkin lymphoma. Study details: Every 2 weeks, patients got 3 mg/kg intravenous nivolumab. Study conclusions and caveats: At baseline, newly diagnosed patients reportedly showed less TCR diversity than healthy donors.

The assay was immunoSEQ multiplex PCR, and TCRdb's table has in-frame clones only and misses some. The sample has 100,000 to 130,000 clones, about 89% seen once. Every single patient, without exception, relapsed after autologous stem cell transplantation, and brentuximab vedotin exposure varied. This chain uses TRBV2 with TRBJ2-7; a weak D match, TRBD2 (6 bases). The receptor's source is a human donor with classical Hodgkin lymphoma. The sequences come from peripheral blood mononuclear cells (PBMCs), collected before the second cycle of nivolumab. The DNA of the CDR3 is TGTGCCAGCAGTGATAGTAACGGGGGCTACGAGCAGTACTTC. Protein: CASSDSNGGYEQYF.